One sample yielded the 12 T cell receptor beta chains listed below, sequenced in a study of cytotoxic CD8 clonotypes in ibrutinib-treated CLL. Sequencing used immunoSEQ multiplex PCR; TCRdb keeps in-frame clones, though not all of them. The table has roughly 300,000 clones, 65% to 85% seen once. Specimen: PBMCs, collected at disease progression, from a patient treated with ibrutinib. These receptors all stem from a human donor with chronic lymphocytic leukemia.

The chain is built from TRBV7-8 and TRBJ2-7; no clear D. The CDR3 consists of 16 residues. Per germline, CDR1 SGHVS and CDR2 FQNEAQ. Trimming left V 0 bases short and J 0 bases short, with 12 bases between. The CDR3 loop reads CASSLASESDSYEQYF. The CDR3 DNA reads TGTGCCAGCAGCTTAGCGTCCGAGTCGGACTCCTACGAGCAGTACTTC.

CDR3 residues: CASSAQGGHQPQHF. CDR3 in DNA: TGTGCCAGCAGCGCACAGGGGGGCCATCAGCCCCAGCATTTT. The chain recombines TRBV9 with TRBJ1-5, with 8 positions matching TRBD1. J was trimmed by 5 bases and V by 3 bases; bases with no gene match: 4. The CDR3 has 14 amino acids. Germline V gives CDR1 SGDLS, CDR2 YYNGEE.

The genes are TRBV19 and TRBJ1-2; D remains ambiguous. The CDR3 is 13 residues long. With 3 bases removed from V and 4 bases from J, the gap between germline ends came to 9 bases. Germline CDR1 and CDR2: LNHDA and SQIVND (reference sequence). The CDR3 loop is CASSMGRTYGYTF. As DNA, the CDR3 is TGTGCCAGTAGTATGGGGAGGACCTATGGCTACACCTTC.

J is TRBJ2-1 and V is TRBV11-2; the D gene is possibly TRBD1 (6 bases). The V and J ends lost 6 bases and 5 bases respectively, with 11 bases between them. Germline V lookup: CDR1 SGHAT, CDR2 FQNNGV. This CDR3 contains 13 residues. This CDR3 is CASRRTVNNEQFF. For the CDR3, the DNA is TGTGCCAGCAGGAGGACAGTTAACAATGAGCAGTTCTTC.

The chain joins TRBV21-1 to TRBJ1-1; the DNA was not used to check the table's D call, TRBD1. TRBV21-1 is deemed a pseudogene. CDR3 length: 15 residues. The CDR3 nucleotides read TGTGCCAGCAGCTGGGGATCGACAGCAAACACTGAAGCTTTCTTT. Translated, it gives CASSWGSTANTEAFF.

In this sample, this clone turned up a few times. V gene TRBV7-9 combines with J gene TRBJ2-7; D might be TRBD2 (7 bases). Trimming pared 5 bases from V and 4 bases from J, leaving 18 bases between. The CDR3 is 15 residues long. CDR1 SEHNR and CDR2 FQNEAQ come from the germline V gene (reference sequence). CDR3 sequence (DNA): TGTGCCAGCAGCCCGTCCTGGGGGGGGCGTTACGAGCAGTACTTC. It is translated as CASSPSWGGRYEQYF.

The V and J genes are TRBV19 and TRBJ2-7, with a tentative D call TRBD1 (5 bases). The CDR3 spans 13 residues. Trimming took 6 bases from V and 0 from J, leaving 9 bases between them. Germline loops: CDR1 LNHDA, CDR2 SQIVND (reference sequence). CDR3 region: CASRNRYSYEQYF. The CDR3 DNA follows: TGTGCCAGTAGAAACAGGTACTCCTACGAGCAGTACTTC.

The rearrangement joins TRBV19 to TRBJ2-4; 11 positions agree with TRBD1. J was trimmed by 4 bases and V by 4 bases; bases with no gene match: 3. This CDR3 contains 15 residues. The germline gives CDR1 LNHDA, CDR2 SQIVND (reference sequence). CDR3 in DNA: TGTGCCAGTAGTACTCGGGACAGGGGGAAAAACATTCAGTACTTC. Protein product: CASSTRDRGKNIQYF.

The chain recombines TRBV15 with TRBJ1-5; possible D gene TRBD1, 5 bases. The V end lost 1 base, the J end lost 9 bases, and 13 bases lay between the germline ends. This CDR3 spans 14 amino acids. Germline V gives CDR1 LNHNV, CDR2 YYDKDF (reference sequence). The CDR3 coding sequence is TGTGCCACCAGCAGAGTTCAGGGAAGGTGGCCCCAGCATTTT. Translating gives CATSRVQGRWPQHF. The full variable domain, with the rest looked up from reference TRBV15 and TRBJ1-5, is DAMVIQNPRYQVTQFGKPVTLSCSQTLNHNVMYWYQQKSSQAPKLLFHYYDKDFNNEADTPDNFQSRRPNTSFCFLDIRSPGLGDTAMYLCATSRVQGRWPQHFGDGTRLSIL.

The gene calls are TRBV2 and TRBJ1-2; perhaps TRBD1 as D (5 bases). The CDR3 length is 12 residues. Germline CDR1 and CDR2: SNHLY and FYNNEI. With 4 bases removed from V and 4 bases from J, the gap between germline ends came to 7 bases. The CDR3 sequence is CASSVGPYGYTF. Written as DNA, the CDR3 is TGTGCCAGCAGTGTGGGGCCCTATGGCTACACCTTC. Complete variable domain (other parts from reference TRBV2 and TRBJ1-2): EPEVTQTPSHQVTQMGQEVILRCVPISNHLYFYWYRQILGQKVEFLVSFYNNEISEKSEIFDDQFSVERPDGSNFTLKIRSTKLEDSAMYFCASSVGPYGYTFGSGTRLTVV.

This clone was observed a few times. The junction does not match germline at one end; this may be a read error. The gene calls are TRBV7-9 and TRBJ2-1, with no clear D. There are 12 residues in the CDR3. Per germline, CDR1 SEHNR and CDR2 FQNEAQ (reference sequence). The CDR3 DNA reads TGTGCCAGCAGCTTATACTACGATGAGCAGTTCTTC. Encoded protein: CASSLYYDEQFF.

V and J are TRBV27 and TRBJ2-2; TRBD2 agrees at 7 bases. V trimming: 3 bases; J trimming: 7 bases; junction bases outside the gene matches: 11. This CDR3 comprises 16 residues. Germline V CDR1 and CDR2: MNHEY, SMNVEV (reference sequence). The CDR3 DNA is TGTGCCAGCAGTTTCATTCTAGCGGCTAACGGCGGGGAGCTGTTTTTT. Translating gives CASSFILAANGGELFF.